This TCR beta chain stems from a study of shared clonotypes between healthy human individuals. The split of CD4+ cells yielded CD45RA+ naive and CD45RA-negative memory subsets. Germline loops: CDR1 MNHNS, CDR2 SASEGT. V shed 6 bases, J shed 7 bases, and the junction held 6 bases outside the gene matches. CDR3 size: 14 residues. At the deep level, the assay was run. Using immunoSEQ multiplex PCR, the repertoire was profiled, and TCRdb retains in-frame clones only, with some absent. Among some 1 million clones listed, about 80% were seen once. This clonotype was sampled from a man between 18 and 35 years old in good health. This chain links TRBV6-1 with TRBJ2-2; 9 bases map to TRBD2. The sample was memory CD4+ T cells sorted from blood. Indicated subset: CD45RA-negative fraction. The CDR3 region has the DNA TGTGCCAGCAGGGAGCGGGGGGCGAACGGGGAGCTGTTTTTT. It codes for CASRERGANGELFF.